The sequence of this TCR beta chain was determined in a study of T cell clonotyping in hematopoietic cell transplantation. Study in general: Pretransplant recipient samples were taken after cytoreduction. The study, taken as a whole, reports: Recipient TCR diversity dropped after transplant; expanded clonotypes rose from day 30 to 180.

Unmatched junction bases numbered 19, after V lost 6 bases and J lost 7 bases. This CDR3 is built from 18 residues. In germline, CDR1 is MDHEN, CDR2 SYDVKM. The time point was: recipient sample about 28 days before transplant, after cytoreduction. Profiling relied on immunoSEQ multiplex PCR, and the TCRdb table lists in-frame clones only, not all of them. The data contain about 41,000 clones, around 85% of them seen just once; the ten biggest clones take up approximately 3%. Note on this clone: Its antigen is currently unknown.

This TCR was sampled from a man in his 60s with acute myeloid leukemia. Some clones in this sample may be carry-over from other donors' samples. V usage is TRBV28 and J usage is TRBJ2-7; 12 bases agree with TRBD2. Here the sequenced sample was peripheral blood mononuclear cells, taken before stem cell transplant. CDR3 nucleotide sequence: TGTGCCAGCAGCCCTCTCGGACTCGTACTAGCGGGGGGAGGGGAGCAGTACTTC. It codes for CASSPLGLVLAGGGEQYF.